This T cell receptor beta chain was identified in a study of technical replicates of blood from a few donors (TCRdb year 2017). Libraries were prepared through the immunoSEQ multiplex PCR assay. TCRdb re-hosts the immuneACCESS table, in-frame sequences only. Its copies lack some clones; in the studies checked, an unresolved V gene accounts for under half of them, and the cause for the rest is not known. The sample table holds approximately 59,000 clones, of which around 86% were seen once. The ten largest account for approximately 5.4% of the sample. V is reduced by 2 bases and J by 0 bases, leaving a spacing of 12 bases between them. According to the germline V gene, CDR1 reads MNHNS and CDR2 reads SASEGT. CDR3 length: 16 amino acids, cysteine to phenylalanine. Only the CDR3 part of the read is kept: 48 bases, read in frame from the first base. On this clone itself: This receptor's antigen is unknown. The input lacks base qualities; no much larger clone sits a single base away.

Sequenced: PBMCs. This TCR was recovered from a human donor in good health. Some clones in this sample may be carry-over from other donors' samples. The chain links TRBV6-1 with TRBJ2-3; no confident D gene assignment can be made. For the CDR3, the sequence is CASSELYSTSTDTQYF. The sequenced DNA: TGTGCCAGCAGTGAACTCTATAGCACTAGCACAGATACGCAGTATTTT.